This TCR beta chain is drawn from a study of glioma-infiltrating T cells after dendritic cell vaccination. Sequencing was performed with immunoSEQ multiplex PCR; in TCRdb, only in-frame clones are kept and a portion is missing. The sample carries fewer than 85,000 clones, over 85% recorded once. The TCR comes from a human donor with glioblastoma. The sequencing here drew on blood, taken before dendritic cell vaccination.

The CDR3 reads CASSLSGAGLSNEQFF. The CDR3, as DNA: TGCGCCAGCAGCTTGTCGGGAGCGGGTCTTTCTAATGAGCAGTTCTTC. The chain combines TRBV5-1 with TRBJ2-1; possibly TRBD2 for D (6 bases). The germline gives CDR1 SGHRS, CDR2 YFSETQ. The CDR3 spans 16 residues. Trimming stripped 1 base from V and 7 bases from J, with 18 bases between.